Below, 22 T cell receptor beta chains from the same sample are listed, as sequenced in a study of metastatic and nonmetastatic thyroid tumors (dated by TCRdb to about 2020). The library was generated by PCR. TCRdb shows the sequencer as Illumina HiSeq 4000. The raw public data were reprocessed by TCRdb itself: fastp quality trimming at Q25, MiXCR clonotype calling, in-frame beta chains only. The sample table contains about 82,000 clones; only one count was recorded for roughly an eighth of them. The ten largest clonotypes hold 7% to 10% of the sample. Before undergoing thyroid surgery, none of the patients had been given any kind of treatment. The sample taken for sequencing was tumor tissue. The receptors stem from a female donor with papillary thyroid cancer or a benign thyroid nodule (not recorded which). Some clones in this sample may be carry-over from other donors' samples.

This clone was seen ten or more times. J is TRBJ2-2 and V is TRBV7-2; D tentatively fits TRBD1 or TRBD2 (5 bases each). The germline gives CDR1 SGHTA, CDR2 FQGNSA. The CDR3 extends over 13 amino acids. V lost 11 bases and J 1 base, leaving 11 bases between the germline ends. The CDR3 sequence is CAGRGQNTGELFF. The CDR3 DNA is TGTGCCGGGAGAGGACAGAACACCGGGGAGCTGTTTTTT.

There are many counts of this clone. The chain employs TRBV5-6 and TRBJ2-2; 8 bases are a match to TRBD1. From germline, CDR1 is SGHDT and CDR2 YYEEEE. The J segment lost 4 bases and the V segment lost 0 bases, leaving 8 bases of the junction unmatched. The CDR3 consists of 17 residues. The CDR3 DNA reads TGTGCCAGCAGCTTGGTGGGGGACAGGTCCCCCACCGGGGAGCTGTTTTTT. This codes for CASSLVGDRSPTGELFF.

At least ten counts were recorded for this clone. This sequence joins TRBV7-6 and TRBJ2-7; 10 bases map to TRBD2. V lost 5 bases to trimming and J lost 2 bases; unmatched junction nucleotides: 3. This CDR3 is built from 14 residues. CDR1 is SGHVS, CDR2 FNYEAQ, per germline. The CDR3 spells CASSRTSGTYEQYF. As DNA, the CDR3 is TGTGCCAGCAGCCGGACTAGCGGAACCTACGAGCAGTACTTC.

This clone was recorded at least ten times. This rearrangement joins TRBV11-2 to TRBJ1-1; D ambiguous. V lost 4 bases and J lost 4, with 13 bases in between. Germline CDR1 and CDR2: SGHAT and FQNNGV. This CDR3 region has 14 residues. The CDR3, as DNA: TGTGCCAGCAGCTCGTCAGCGAGCGTCACTGAAGCTTTCTTT. Its translation: CASSSSASVTEAFF.

The chain is built from TRBV6-2 or TRBV6-3 and TRBJ1-5, with D unresolved. The germline V gene has CDR1 MNHEY and CDR2 SVGEGT. The CDR3 covers 16 residues. The V and J ends lost 0 bases and 2 bases respectively, with 11 bases between them. CDR3 nucleotides: TGTGCCAGCAGTTACTCATCACGGGCAGGCAATCAGCCCCAGCATTTT. Translation: CASSYSSRAGNQPQHF.

With respect to this clone: A much larger clone is a single base away; this may be a read error. The gene calls are TRBV5-4 and TRBJ2-7; TRBD2 aligns across 10 bases. The trim removed 2 bases at V and 2 bases at J, leaving 10 bases unmatched. The CDR3 sequence is 17 residues long. Germline values: CDR1 SGHNT, CDR2 YYREEE (reference sequence). This CDR3 is CASSFSSGRSIPYEQYF. CDR3 coding DNA: TGTGCCAGCAGCTTCAGTAGCGGGAGGTCCATCCCCTACGAGCAGTACTTC.

The sample holds many counts of this clone. This chain joins TRBV29-1 and TRBJ2-7; 7 bases are a match to TRBD1. The V gene's germline CDR1 is SQVTM and CDR2 ANQGSEA. This CDR3 has 13 residues. The trim removed 3 bases at V and 5 bases at J, leaving 7 bases unmatched. The CDR3 reads CSVDRQGRNEQYF. In nucleotides, the CDR3 is TGCAGCGTTGACAGACAGGGAAGGAACGAGCAGTACTTC.

About this clone: With a much larger clone just one base away, this may be a read error. The chain couples TRBV24-1 to TRBJ1-1; possibly TRBD1 for D (5 bases). Per germline, CDR1 KGHDR and CDR2 SFDVKD. The CDR3 spans 15 residues. V lost 4 bases to trimming and J lost 4 bases, with 15 bases between them. As DNA, the CDR3 is TGTGCCACCAGTGACTCTAGTACGGGACCCACTGAAGCTTTCTTT. Its protein is CATSDSSTGPTEAFF.

This clone was recorded many times. The rearrangement links TRBV10-1 to TRBJ2-1, with a tentative D call TRBD1 (5 bases). Germline CDR1 and CDR2: WNHNN and SYGVQD (reference sequence). This CDR3 spans 16 amino acids. V gave up 2 bases and J gave up 3 bases, with 14 bases separating them. The CDR3 loop is CASSEIRAGIYNEQFF. The CDR3 nucleotides read TGCGCCAGCAGTGAGATTAGGGCAGGGATCTACAATGAGCAGTTCTTC.

This clone was seen many times. One end of the junction is discordant with germline, which a read error may explain. This chain links TRBV7-9 with TRBJ2-7; TRBD2 matches at 10 bases. The CDR3 is 13 residues long. Per germline, CDR1 SEHNR and CDR2 FQNEAQ (reference sequence). The CDR3 bases are TGTGCCAGCAGCCTAGCGGGAGACTACGAGCAGTACTTC. Translating it yields CASSLAGDYEQYF. The complete variable domain, with remaining parts taken from reference TRBV7-9 and TRBJ2-7, reads DTGVSQNPRHKITKRGQNVTFRCDPISEHNRLYWYRQTLGQGPEFLTYFQNEAQLEKSRLLSDRFSAERPKGSFSTLEIQRTEQGDSAMYLCASSLAGDYEQYFGPGTRLTVT.

The rearrangement links TRBV20-1 to TRBJ1-2, with TRBD1 matching over 8 bases. In germline, CDR1 is DFQATT, CDR2 SNEGSKA (reference sequence). The CDR3 totals 14 residues. V lost 0 bases, J lost 4 bases, and 4 bases stayed unmatched. CDR3 in DNA: TGCAGTGCTAGAGAACAGGGGGAGATCTATGGCTACACCTTC. The encoded protein is CSAREQGEIYGYTF.

The sample holds a few counts of this clone. It may be a read error: a sequence one base away is much more abundant. This chain connects TRBV12-3 or TRBV12-4 to TRBJ1-3; D remains ambiguous. The V end lost 3 bases, the J end lost 6 bases, and 6 bases lay between the germline ends. The CDR3 extends over 12 amino acids. CDR3 amino acids: CASSLVVNTIYF. CDR3 nucleotides: TGTGCCAGCAGTTTGGTTGTAAACACCATATATTTT.

Concerning this clone: A read error may be the cause here, since a much bigger clone is one base away. The chain couples TRBV20-1 to TRBJ2-3; 8 bases are a match to TRBD2. Trimming took 3 bases from V and 6 from J; bases not matched to a gene: 11. CDR3 size: 15 residues. CDR1 and CDR2 (germline): DFQATT, SNEGSKA (reference sequence). For the CDR3, the DNA is TGCAGTGCTAGCCAGCGGATCCCGGGAGGGGATACGCAGTATTTT. Its protein product is CSASQRIPGGDTQYF.

Many counts were recorded for this clone. The chain recombines TRBV6-2 or TRBV6-3 with TRBJ2-7; D remains ambiguous. The CDR3 has 14 amino acids. Per germline, CDR1 MNHEY and CDR2 SVGEGT. The germline V and J ends were trimmed by 2 bases and 5 bases, with 13 bases remaining between them. The CDR3 nucleotides read TGTGCCAGCAGTTACCAATCTAAAAGGGACGAGCAGTACTTC. It is translated as CASSYQSKRDEQYF.

This clone was counted a few times. V gene TRBV2 combines with J gene TRBJ1-1, with D unclear. This CDR3 spans 15 amino acids. V gave up 3 bases and J gave up 5 bases, with 16 bases separating them. Germline V lookup: CDR1 SNHLY, CDR2 FYNNEI. CDR3 region: CASSDRHPGGTEAFF. The CDR3 region has the DNA TGTGCCAGCAGTGACCGGCACCCGGGTGGGACTGAAGCTTTCTTT. Together with reference TRBV2 and TRBJ1-1, the CDR3 gives the full variable domain: EPEVTQTPSHQVTQMGQEVILRCVPISNHLYFYWYRQILGQKVEFLVSFYNNEISEKSEIFDDQFSVERPDGSNFTLKIRSTKLEDSAMYFCASSDRHPGGTEAFFGQGTRLTVV.

This clone was detected many times. CDR3 in amino acids: CASSLRTGETQYF. The CDR3 DNA follows: TGTGCCAGCAGCTTGCGGACTGGAGAGACCCAGTACTTC. The V and J genes are TRBV5-6 and TRBJ2-5; D may be TRBD2 (5 bases). This CDR3 is built from 13 residues. V gave up 1 base and J gave up 4 bases, with 8 bases separating them. Germline loops: CDR1 SGHDT, CDR2 YYEEEE.

V gene TRBV4-1 combines with J gene TRBJ2-7, with 13 bases aligning to TRBD2. V lost 1 base to trimming and J lost 5 bases; unmatched junction nucleotides: 14. The CDR3 is 19 residues long. Germline values: CDR1 MGHRA, CDR2 YSYEKL. The CDR3 DNA reads as TGCGCCAGCAGCCAAGTGGGAAGGGGGACTAGCGGGAACCCCCACGAGCAGTACTTC. Translated: CASSQVGRGTSGNPHEQYF.

The table lists this clone with many counts. This sample also contains other DNA sequences that code for the same CDR3. J is TRBJ2-1 and V is TRBV12-3 or TRBV12-4, with D possibly being TRBD2 (5 bases). Trimming cost V 1 base and J 7 bases, with 8 bases left between them. The CDR3 covers 13 residues. The CDR3 region has the DNA TGTGCCAGCAGTTTAGGACTACGGAATGAGCAGTTCTTC. Its protein product is CASSLGLRNEQFF.

This clone was recorded many times. Other DNA sequences from this sample encode an identical CDR3 as well. The CDR3, as DNA: TGTGCCAGCAGCTTAGATTTGCGGGGCGAGCAGTACTTC. It encodes CASSLDLRGEQYF. The chain uses TRBV7-6 and TRBJ2-7; D perhaps matches TRBD2 (6 bases). This CDR3 comprises 13 residues. Trimming removed 1 base from V and 6 bases from J, with 10 bases in between. Germline V gene sequence: CDR1 SGHVS, CDR2 FNYEAQ.

This clone was detected many times. The CDR3 loop is CASSLPGISYGYTF. The CDR3 DNA is TGCGCCAGCAGCTTGCCAGGAATTTCTTATGGCTACACCTTC. V and J are TRBV5-1 and TRBJ1-2; D gene ambiguous. This CDR3 region has 14 residues. Germline V gene sequence: CDR1 SGHRS, CDR2 YFSETQ. The ends were cut back, 1 base at V and 5 bases at J, with 12 bases in the middle. Full variable domain (remainder filled in from reference TRBV5-1 and TRBJ1-2): KAGVTQTPRYLIKTRGQQVTLSCSPISGHRSVSWYQQTPGQGLQFLFEYFSETQRNKGNFPGRFSGRQFSNSRSEMNVSTLELGDSALYLCASSLPGISYGYTFGSGTRLTVV.

This clone has at least ten counts. J is TRBJ2-1 and V is TRBV19, with 10 bases fitting TRBD2. The CDR3 consists of 13 residues. The ends lost 7 bases at V and 8 bases at J; junction bases unmatched: 5. Per the germline V gene, CDR1 is LNHDA and CDR2 is SQIVND (reference sequence). The CDR3 DNA reads as TGTGCCAGTAAAGCGGGAGGGGGTTATGAGCAGTTCTTC. Protein sequence: CASKAGGGYEQFF.

This clone was seen ten or more times. This rearrangement joins TRBV3-1 to TRBJ2-1; 7 bases align to TRBD2. Germline CDR1 and CDR2: LGHDT and YNNKEL (reference sequence). The CDR3 is 17 residues long. The V gene end was trimmed by 0 bases and the J gene end by 12 bases; junction bases not matched to a gene: 17. The CDR3 protein is CASSQDPEAGKKLGQFF. CDR3 coding DNA: TGTGCCAGCAGCCAAGATCCGGAAGCGGGAAAGAAACTGGGGCAGTTCTTC.